This T cell receptor (beta chain) is from a study of early T cells in non-severe SARS-CoV-2 infection. Whole-study results and caveats: A preference for anti-spike CD8 responses marked VDJdb matching, which missed private and CD4 specificities.

This clonotype was counted many times. Its antigen is unidentified. Each cDNA molecule carried a unique molecular identifier. TCRdb reprocessed the 5' RACE reads with MiXCR, giving one entry per CDR3 protein. This sample has about 27,000 distinct CDR3 sequences, with 2.9% found just once. Trimming stripped 4 bases from V and 5 bases from J, with 25 bases between. Germline CDR1 reads WSHSY; CDR2 reads SAAADI. CDR3 length: 18 residues. The chain joins TRBV10-2 to TRBJ2-3, with a weak D call TRBD2 (7 bases). The sample consisted of whole blood. The receptor was isolated from an adult who was a healthcare worker with PCR-confirmed SARS-CoV-2 infection or an uninfected control (not recorded which). CDR3 DNA: TGCGCCAGCAGTGGACGGGGCTGGGCGGGGGCCGTGGTAGATACGCAGTATTTT. As protein: CASSGRGWAGAVVDTQYF.